The next 22 T cell receptor beta chains were all read from a single sample in a study of beta chain features in type 1 diabetes. All of the isolated RNA was reverse transcribed, so expressed TCRB transcripts were sequenced. Method: immunoSEQ multiplex PCR; TCRdb's copy keeps in-frame clones and lacks some. The profile shows about 450,000 clones, about an eighth of them singletons. Material for sequencing was naive CD4+ T cells from blood. All receptors come from a woman younger than 30 in good health.

This clone has a handful of counts. The chain employs TRBV10-3 and TRBJ2-1, with TRBD2 matching 14 bases. Trimming removed 2 bases from V and 6 bases from J; junction bases left unmatched: 3. This CDR3 contains 16 residues. Germline CDR1 reads ENHRY; CDR2 reads SYGVKD. The DNA of the CDR3 is TGTGCCATCAGTGAGGGGACTAGCGGGAGATTCAATGAGCAGTTCTTC. It encodes CAISEGTSGRFNEQFF.

This clone turned up a few times. The rearrangement uses TRBV5-4 and TRBJ1-2; maybe TRBD1 (5 bases). This CDR3 spans 14 amino acids. Germline CDR1 SGHNT, CDR2 YYREEE (reference sequence). Trimming pared 4 bases from V and 9 bases from J, leaving 19 bases between. CDR3 protein: CASSPGPKKGSYTF. The CDR3 nucleotides are TGTGCCAGCAGCCCAGGGCCTAAAAAGGGGAGCTACACCTTC.

This clone appeared a few times. This chain connects TRBV4-1 to TRBJ2-1, with 7 bases aligning to TRBD2. Germline V gene data show CDR1 as MGHRA and CDR2 as YSYEKL. V dropped 4 bases and J dropped 3; count of bases not matched to a gene: 9. The CDR3 contains 16 residues. DNA of the CDR3: TGCGCCAGCAGCCCCCGGTGGCTAGCGGACTACAATGAGCAGTTCTTC. Its translation: CASSPRWLADYNEQFF.

This clone was counted only a few times. The rearrangement links TRBV14 to TRBJ2-1, with 8 nucleotides matching TRBD1. The CDR3 is made up of 12 amino acids. Trimming cost V 4 bases and J 12 bases; bases outside gene matches: 5. The germline CDR1 and CDR2 sequences are SGHDN and FVKESK. The CDR3 region has the DNA TGTGCCAGCAGCCGGGGACAGGAAGGGCAGTTCTTC. Its protein product is CASSRGQEGQFF.

There are a few counts of this clone. The chain couples TRBV7-2 to TRBJ2-4; D is ambiguous. This CDR3 comprises 14 residues. CDR1 and CDR2 from the germline V gene are SGHTA and FQGNSA. The V gene lost 0 bases and the J gene lost 6 bases, with 9 bases spanning the gap. CDR3 sequence (DNA): TGTGCCAGCAGCTTAGCGTCCCTTAGAAACATTCAGTACTTC. Protein: CASSLASLRNIQYF.

This clone was seen a few times. The rearrangement joins TRBV30 to TRBJ1-1, with D unclear. Germline CDR1 and CDR2: GTSNPN and SVGIG (reference sequence). The CDR3 length is 13 residues. Trimming pared 7 bases from V and 0 bases from J, leaving 12 bases between. CDR3 amino acids: CAYFRHLNTEAFF. In nucleotides, the CDR3 is TGTGCCTACTTTCGTCACTTGAACACTGAAGCTTTCTTT.

The chain employs TRBV4-3 and TRBJ2-5; TRBD2 matches 7 bases. In germline, CDR1 is LGHNA, CDR2 YSLEER. The CDR3 sequence is 15 residues long. J was trimmed by 0 bases and V by 4 bases; bases with no gene match: 5. This CDR3 is CASSLGGSHQETQYF. CDR3 in DNA: TGCGCCAGCAGCCTTGGCGGGAGCCACCAAGAGACCCAGTACTTC.

This clone was found a few times. This same CDR3 is encoded by further DNA sequences in the sample. V usage is TRBV2 and J usage is TRBJ2-1, with D unresolved. Germline V gene lookup returns CDR1 SNHLY and CDR2 FYNNEI. Trimming left V 6 bases short and J 6 bases short, with 6 bases between. CDR3 length equals 11 residues. This CDR3 is CASRRANEQFF. DNA for the CDR3: TGTGCCAGCAGACGGGCCAATGAGCAGTTCTTC.

This clone has just a few counts. The chain links TRBV7-9 to TRBJ1-2, with D uncertain. Germline V lookup: CDR1 SEHNR, CDR2 FQNEAQ (reference sequence). This CDR3 is 14 amino acids long. With 4 bases removed from V and 2 bases from J, the gap between germline ends came to 11 bases. The CDR3 nucleotides are TGTGCCAGCAGCTCCACTCTAGGCAACTATGGCTACACCTTC. This codes for CASSSTLGNYGYTF. Drawing the rest from reference TRBV7-9 and TRBJ1-2, the complete variable domain is DTGVSQNPRHKITKRGQNVTFRCDPISEHNRLYWYRQTLGQGPEFLTYFQNEAQLEKSRLLSDRFSAERPKGSFSTLEIQRTEQGDSAMYLCASSSTLGNYGYTFGSGTRLTVV.

This chain joins TRBV6-1 and TRBJ2-7; D possibly uses TRBD1 or TRBD2 (5 bases each). The V gene's germline CDR1 is MNHNS and CDR2 SASEGT. This CDR3 contains 14 residues. V was cut by 6 bases and J by 6 bases, with 18 bases left in between. CDR3 residues: CASRRADILAEQYV. CDR3 DNA sequence: TGTGCCAGCAGGAGGGCGGACATTCTTGCCGAGCAGTACGTC.

Here the CDR3 DNA reads TGTGCCAGTAGTATTACAGGGAGTGGCTACACCTTC. As protein: CASSITGSGYTF. The chain is built from TRBV19 and TRBJ1-2, with D possibly being TRBD1 (6 bases). The ends were cut back, 3 bases at V and 7 bases at J, with 9 bases in the middle. The CDR3 covers 12 residues. CDR1 is LNHDA and CDR2 is SQIVND in the germline V gene (reference sequence).

This clone occurred a few times. This chain links TRBV28 with TRBJ2-1, with 8 bases fitting TRBD1. The CDR3 runs 16 residues. Per germline, CDR1 MDHEN and CDR2 SYDVKM. Losses at the gene ends were 6 bases for V and 0 bases for J; bases not matched to a gene: 7. The CDR3 here is CASRTDRGSSYNEQFF. DNA of the CDR3: TGTGCCAGCAGAACCGACAGGGGAAGCTCCTACAATGAGCAGTTCTTC.

This chain links TRBV18 with TRBJ2-7; D is uncertain. V was shortened by 6 bases and J by 7 bases, with 19 bases between the two germline ends. The CDR3 extends over 14 amino acids. Germline assignment: CDR1 KGHSH and CDR2 LQKENI. CDR3 coding DNA: TGTGCCAGCTCCCCGACAAGTAGCCTGACGGAGCAGTACGTC. Protein product: CASSPTSSLTEQYV.

This chain uses TRBV7-3 with TRBJ2-1, with D unresolved. CDR3 length: 13 amino acids. The V gene lost 5 bases and the J gene lost 7 bases, with 12 bases spanning the gap. CDR1 and CDR2 (germline): SGHTA, FQGTGA. CDR3 loop: CASSLGRLNEQFF. CDR3 nucleotides: TGTGCCAGCAGCCTAGGTCGGTTAAATGAGCAGTTCTTC.

This clone was detected only a few times. The rearrangement joins TRBV5-1 to TRBJ2-2, with 9 bases that match TRBD1. The length of the CDR3 is 14 residues. The J segment lost 4 bases and the V segment lost 4 bases, leaving 2 bases of the junction unmatched. Germline-derived CDR1 and CDR2 are SGHRS and YFSETQ. CDR3 residues: CASSRDRATGELFF. CDR3 DNA sequence: TGCGCCAGCAGCCGGGACAGGGCCACCGGGGAGCTGTTTTTT.

As regards this clone: Other DNA variants within this sample encode the same CDR3. The rearrangement links TRBV7-9 to TRBJ2-1; D is unclear. V was shortened by 2 bases and J by 4 bases, with 3 bases between the two germline ends. This CDR3 is 12 amino acids long. In germline, CDR1 is SEHNR, CDR2 FQNEAQ (reference sequence). CDR3 nucleotides: TGTGCCAGCAGCTTACCATACAATGAGCAGTTCTTC. This sequence encodes CASSLPYNEQFF.

This sequence joins TRBV29-1 and TRBJ1-2; D ambiguous. In germline, CDR1 is SQVTM, CDR2 ANQGSEA. V gave up 3 bases and J gave up 4 bases, with 12 bases separating them. There are 13 residues in the CDR3. This chain's CDR3 is CSVERKSGYGYTF. The CDR3 bases are TGCAGCGTTGAGAGGAAGTCCGGCTATGGCTACACCTTC.

V is TRBV7-9 and J is TRBJ2-1; TRBD2 agrees at 12 bases. The CDR3 has 15 residues. Trimming cost V 5 bases and J 8 bases; bases outside gene matches: 7. Germline loops: CDR1 SEHNR, CDR2 FQNEAQ (reference sequence). The CDR3 DNA follows: TGTGCCAGCAGCCCCCAGACTAGCGGGAGCGATGAGCAGTTCTTC. Its translation is CASSPQTSGSDEQFF.

The gene calls are TRBV29-1 and TRBJ2-3, with no clear D. The length of the CDR3 is 14 residues. V was trimmed by 4 bases and J by 0 bases, leaving 11 bases between them. Germline-derived CDR1 and CDR2 are SQVTM and ANQGSEA. CDR3 loop: CSVAGRSSTDTQYF. The CDR3 nucleotides read TGCAGCGTTGCAGGTCGGTCTAGCACAGATACGCAGTATTTT.

This clone was seen only a few times. The chain recombines TRBV15 with TRBJ1-5; D may be TRBD1 (5 bases). With 0 bases removed from V and 9 bases from J, the gap between germline ends came to 6 bases. This CDR3 is built from 12 residues. Germline V gives CDR1 LNHNV, CDR2 YYDKDF (reference sequence). CDR3 loop: CATSRDGGPQHF. CDR3 DNA: TGTGCCACCAGCAGAGATGGGGGGCCCCAGCATTTT.

The chain employs TRBV10-3 and TRBJ2-1; 7 bases align to TRBD2. Germline CDR1 is ENHRY and CDR2 is SYGVKD. Trimming took 3 bases from V and 8 from J; bases not matched to a gene: 25. The CDR3 extends over 20 amino acids. CDR3 amino acids: CAISENLGAGRTLGSHEQFF. The CDR3 DNA is TGTGCCATCAGTGAAAACCTCGGAGCGGGGAGAACCCTGGGCTCCCATGAGCAGTTCTTC.

In this sample, this clone turned up many times. The J gene is TRBJ2-3, the V gene TRBV25-1; D is uncertain. Germline assignment: CDR1 MGHDK and CDR2 SYGVNS. V shed 4 bases and J shed 1 base, with 6 bases lying between them. The CDR3 is made up of 13 amino acids. The CDR3 nucleotides read TGTGCCAGCAGTGTTAAGGGCACAGATACGCAGTATTTT. This codes for CASSVKGTDTQYF.